These 18 T cell receptor beta chains were sequenced from one sample in a study of blood T cell repertoires in COVID-19. This table comes from immunoSEQ multiplex PCR, and its TCRdb copy is limited to in-frame clones, with some not included. This table has about 64,000 clones, about 70% appearing once. The specimen was peripheral blood. The source of these receptors is a human donor in a cohort sampled during active COVID-19.

The V and J genes are TRBV5-4 and TRBJ2-7, with 10 bases aligning to TRBD1. The ends lost 3 bases at V and 6 bases at J; junction bases unmatched: 0. The CDR3 runs to 12 residues. Germline CDR1 SGHNT, CDR2 YYREEE (reference sequence). In nucleotides, the CDR3 is TGTGCCAGCAGCTGGGACAGGGGCGAGCAGTACTTC. Protein: CASSWDRGEQYF.

The rearrangement uses TRBV9 and TRBJ1-2, with no clear D. Germline lookup yields CDR1 SGDLS and CDR2 YYNGEE. Trimming shortened V by 0 bases and J by 1 base, and 7 bases separated the two germline ends. This CDR3 is 14 amino acids long. The CDR3 nucleotides are TGTGCCAGCAGCGTAGCTACAGTTAACTATGGCTACACCTTC. It yields the protein CASSVATVNYGYTF.

The table lists this clone with a count of one. The chain is built from TRBV5-4 and TRBJ1-1; tentative D call: TRBD1 (5 bases). From germline, CDR1 is SGHNT and CDR2 YYREEE (reference sequence). CDR3 length: 14 residues. The V gene lost 3 bases and the J gene lost 5 bases, with 14 bases spanning the gap. The CDR3 DNA reads TGTGCCAGCAGCTCGACACGGGGGGGGACTGAAGCTTTCTTT. Its translation is CASSSTRGGTEAFF.

In the case of this clone: This clone may be a read error of a much larger clone one base away. V and J are TRBV5-4 and TRBJ2-7, with 7 bases that match TRBD1. CDR1 is SGHNT, CDR2 YYREEE, per germline (reference sequence). V lost 0 bases to trimming and J lost 3 bases; unmatched junction nucleotides: 3. CDR3 length equals 14 residues. The CDR3 DNA reads TGTGCCAGCAGCTTGGGGACAGGTCTCTACGAGCAGTACTTC. It codes for CASSLGTGLYEQYF. Full variable domain (outside the CDR3, taken from reference TRBV5-4 and TRBJ2-7): ETGVTQSPTHLIKTRGQQVTLRCSSQSGHNTVSWYQQALGQGPQFIFQYYREEENGRGNFPPRFSGLQFPNYSSELNVNALELDDSALYLCASSLGTGLYEQYFGPGTRLTVT.

Only a few counts were recorded for this clone. The chain is built from TRBV7-9 and TRBJ2-3; D remains ambiguous. Trimming left V 5 bases short and J 0 bases short, with 3 bases between. Germline CDR1 reads SEHNR; CDR2 reads FQNEAQ (reference sequence). The CDR3 contains 12 residues. This CDR3 is CASSVSTDTQYF. Here the CDR3 DNA reads TGTGCCAGCAGCGTAAGCACAGATACGCAGTATTTT. Full variable domain (outside the CDR3, taken from reference TRBV7-9 and TRBJ2-3): DTGVSQNPRHKITKRGQNVTFRCDPISEHNRLYWYRQTLGQGPEFLTYFQNEAQLEKSRLLSDRFSAERPKGSFSTLEIQRTEQGDSAMYLCASSVSTDTQYFGPGTRLTVL.

The chain uses TRBV6-6 and TRBJ1-1; 9 positions agree with TRBD1. This CDR3 region has 14 residues. The junction had 5 bases not matched to a gene; V was cut back by 6 bases and J by 3 bases. The germline V gene encodes CDR1 MNHNY and CDR2 SVGAGI (reference sequence). CDR3 DNA sequence: TGTGCCAGCAGCCCAACAGGGGGCGACACTGAAGCTTTCTTT. It specifies CASSPTGGDTEAFF.

The CDR3 DNA follows: TGTGCCAGCAGTGAAGTTCGGGGGGGCTTTGAGACCCAGTACTTC. Its translation is CASSEVRGGFETQYF. The chain employs TRBV6-1 and TRBJ2-5; 8 bases match TRBD2. J lost 5 bases, V lost 1 base, and 6 bases had no gene match. CDR3 length: 15 amino acids. The germline V gene encodes CDR1 MNHNS and CDR2 SASEGT.

This sequence joins TRBV2 and TRBJ2-1, with D uncertain. Between the trimmed V and J ends, which lost 6 bases and 6 bases, there was a span of 15 bases. In germline, CDR1 is SNHLY, CDR2 FYNNEI. This CDR3 is 14 amino acids long. CDR3 amino acids: CASSLASWPNEQFF. The CDR3 DNA follows: TGTGCCAGCAGCCTCGCCTCCTGGCCCAATGAGCAGTTCTTC.

The V call is TRBV2, the J call TRBJ2-5; D gene uncertain. V gave up 10 bases and J gave up 1 base, with 10 bases separating them. The CDR3 totals 12 residues. Germline assignment: CDR1 SNHLY and CDR2 FYNNEI. This chain's CDR3 is CAIALGQETQYF. The CDR3 nucleotides are TGTGCCATAGCACTGGGCCAAGAGACCCAGTACTTC.

The chain has TRBV20-1 and TRBJ1-5, with 7 bases identical to TRBD1. Germline CDR1 is DFQATT and CDR2 is SNEGSKA (reference sequence). This CDR3 has 14 amino acids. The ends lost 3 bases at V and 5 bases at J; junction bases unmatched: 7. The CDR3 spells CSASRGQSDQPQHF. The CDR3 bases are TGCAGTGCTAGTAGGGGACAGTCTGATCAGCCCCAGCATTTT.

The V gene is TRBV14, the J gene TRBJ2-7, with 9 bases fitting TRBD1. Losses at the gene ends were 6 bases for V and 3 bases for J; bases not matched to a gene: 6. From germline, CDR1 is SGHDN and CDR2 FVKESK. The CDR3 spans 14 residues. CDR3 residues: CASRQTGGVYEQYF. CDR3 DNA sequence: TGTGCCAGCAGACAGACAGGGGGAGTCTACGAGCAGTACTTC.

The rearrangement uses TRBV2 and TRBJ1-4; no clear D gene. CDR3 length equals 14 residues. CDR1 is SNHLY and CDR2 is FYNNEI in the germline V gene. Between the trimmed V and J ends, which lost 9 bases and 5 bases, there was a span of 16 bases. DNA of the CDR3: TGTGCCAGGGGAGGGTTACTAAAAAATGAAAAACTGTTTTTT. This codes for CARGGLLKNEKLFF.

The chain joins TRBV30 to TRBJ2-1; 15 bases match TRBD2. Germline V gene data show CDR1 as GTSNPN and CDR2 as SVGIG (reference sequence). The CDR3 is 16 residues long. V shed 1 base and J 8 bases; nucleotides not matched to a gene: 6. The CDR3 loop is CAWSGGLAGGGDEQFF. The CDR3 DNA reads TGTGCCTGGAGTGGGGGACTAGCGGGGGGAGGCGATGAGCAGTTCTTC.

The chain combines TRBV7-6 with TRBJ1-1; 7 nucleotides agree with TRBD1. Looked up from germline, CDR1 is SGHVS and CDR2 is FNYEAQ. This CDR3 is built from 15 residues. The V and J ends lost 4 bases and 6 bases, in that order; junction bases with no gene match: 11. The CDR3 DNA follows: TGTGCCAGCAGCTCCGACAGGGTATCGTCCGCTGAAGCTTTCTTT. This sequence encodes CASSSDRVSSAEAFF.

V gene TRBV27 combines with J gene TRBJ2-2, with TRBD2 as a possible D gene (5 bases). CDR3 length: 15 residues. V dropped 10 bases and J dropped 3 bases, with 18 bases sitting between them. Germline loops: CDR1 MNHEY, CDR2 SMNVEV (reference sequence). The CDR3 protein is CATRSRDLYTGELFF. In DNA, the CDR3 is TGTGCCACAAGGTCTCGGGATTTATACACCGGGGAGCTGTTTTTT.

J is TRBJ1-5 and V is TRBV23-1; TRBD1 is a possible D gene (5 bases). TRBV23-1 is an ORF for which the function is uncertain. V dropped 4 bases and J dropped 2 bases, with 12 bases sitting between them. This CDR3 has 15 residues. The CDR3 is CASSPSGPGNQPQHF. The CDR3 region has the DNA TGCGCCAGCAGTCCCTCAGGGCCGGGCAATCAGCCCCAGCATTTT.

This clone has a handful of counts. The rearrangement uses TRBV7-6 and TRBJ2-5; D possibly corresponds to TRBD2 (6 bases). Deletions cut 1 base from V and 4 bases from J, with 13 bases between. Germline loops: CDR1 SGHVS, CDR2 FNYEAQ. The CDR3 totals 15 residues. The chain's CDR3 is CASSLDNGGLETQYF. Here the CDR3 DNA reads TGTGCCAGCAGCTTAGACAACGGAGGGTTAGAGACCCAGTACTTC.

The chain employs TRBV7-2 and TRBJ2-7; D is unresolved. CDR1 is SGHTA and CDR2 is FQGNSA in the germline V gene. The CDR3 totals 13 residues. Trimming stripped 1 base from V and 3 bases from J, with 7 bases between. The CDR3 DNA sequence: TGTGCCAGCAGCTTAGTCACGGGCTACGAGCAGTACTTC. This gives the protein CASSLVTGYEQYF. The full variable domain, its missing parts supplied by reference TRBV7-2 and TRBJ2-7, is GAGVSQSPSNKVTEKGKDVELRCDPISGHTALYWYRQSLGQGLEFLIYFQGNSAPDKSGLPSDRFSAERTGGSVSTLTIQRTQQEDSAVYLCASSLVTGYEQYFGPGTRLTVT.